A selection of T cell receptor beta chains follows, all from one sample in a study of T cell changes during pregnancy in multiple sclerosis. Here immunoSEQ multiplex PCR was the method, and the copy in TCRdb shows in-frame clones only, minus some. The data show 50,000 or so clones, with nearly 95% seen just once and around 0.27% held by the top ten. The sample here was CD4+ T cells from peripheral blood mononuclear cells, taken in the second trimester of pregnancy. The origin of the receptors is a female donor with multiple sclerosis, enrolled in a pregnancy study. Each CDR3 is given with its conserved first and last residue. Fields, in order: V gene, D gene, J gene, clone size, CDR3 protein, CDR3 DNA. D genes are given only for firm matches. Rows may omit the clone size; those that give it use once, few, many or a size class.

>TRBV9|.|TRBJ1-2|.
CASSLTGQGYTF
TGTGCCAGCAGCTTAACAGGGCAGGGCTACACCTTC
>TRBV6-1|TRBD2|TRBJ2-7|.
CASSSSGGSYEQYF
TGTGCCAGCAGTTCTAGCGGGGGCTCCTACGAGCAGTACTTC
>TRBV15|TRBD1|TRBJ1-2|.
CATSLTGAYGYTF
TGTGCCACCAGTCTTACAGGGGCCTATGGCTACACCTTC
>TRBV7-2|.|TRBJ2-2|.
CASSRDPGSGWELFF
TGTGCCAGCAGCCGGGACCCCGGAAGCGGGTGGGAGCTGTTTTTT
>TRBV10-1|TRBD1|TRBJ2-1|once
CASSETDRGQFF
TGCGCCAGCAGTGAGACCGACAGGGGTCAGTTCTTC
>TRBV6-1|.|TRBJ1-1|.
CASSDIRGREAFF
TGTGCCAGCAGTGATATAAGGGGCCGTGAAGCTTTCTTT
>TRBV5-4|TRBD2|TRBJ2-5|once
CASSLAGGPSETQYF
TGTGCCAGCAGTTTAGCGGGAGGGCCATCAGAGACCCAGTACTTC
>TRBV5-1|.|TRBJ2-5|.
CASSGGKETQYF
TGCGCCAGCAGCGGAGGGAAAGAGACCCAGTACTTC
>TRBV5-1|.|TRBJ2-1|.
CASWEDGINEQFF
TGCGCCAGTTGGGAGGACGGAATCAATGAGCAGTTCTTC
>TRBV25-1|TRBD1|TRBJ2-7|.
CASSLRTGGYEQYF
TGTGCCAGCAGTCTCCGGACAGGGGGCTACGAGCAGTACTTC
>TRBV4-1|TRBD1|TRBJ2-7|.
CASSLGGQGMLGSSYEQYF
TGCGCCAGCAGCCTCGGGGGACAGGGGATGTTGGGGAGCTCCTACGAGCAGTACTTC
>TRBV9|.|TRBJ1-1|.
CASSVSTGTEAFF
TGTGCCAGCAGCGTCTCGACAGGCACTGAAGCTTTCTTT
>TRBV18|TRBD2|TRBJ2-1|.
CASSLTAGGAYNEQFF
TGTGCCAGCTCACTAACAGCGGGAGGTGCCTACAATGAGCAGTTCTTC
>TRBV10-2|.|TRBJ2-1|.
CASSDPGETGEQFF
TGCGCCAGCAGTGACCCAGGTGAAACCGGTGAGCAGTTCTTC
>TRBV14|TRBD2|TRBJ2-7|.
CASSQYQPAGGKKQYF
TGTGCCAGCAGCCAATATCAGCCGGCGGGGGGTAAGAAGCAGTACTTC
>TRBV5-4|.|TRBJ2-1|.
CASGRGAGENEQFF
TGTGCCAGCGGACGTGGCGCAGGGGAGAATGAGCAGTTCTTC
>TRBV4-2|.|TRBJ1-2|.
CASSHHTRSRGGDYGYTF
TGTGCCAGCAGCCACCATACCAGGTCAAGGGGGGGGGACTATGGCTACACCTTC
>TRBV2|.|TRBJ2-5|.
CAKQEIGETQYF
TGTGCCAAACAGGAGATCGGAGAGACCCAGTACTTC
>TRBV30|.|TRBJ1-5|.
CAWTFPGIYQPQHF
TGTGCCTGGACCTTCCCGGGAATTTATCAGCCCCAGCATTTT
>TRBV19|.|TRBJ1-5|.
CATNVVVSNQPQHF
TGTGCCACCAACGTAGTAGTTAGCAATCAGCCCCAGCATTTT
>TRBV10-3|.|TRBJ1-1|.
CAISEYQEAEAFF
TGTGCCATCAGTGAGTACCAGGAGGCTGAAGCTTTCTTT
>TRBV5-1|TRBD2|TRBJ2-1|.
CASKIDLAGYNEQFF
TGCGCCAGTAAGATCGACCTAGCGGGGTACAATGAGCAGTTCTTC
>TRBV6-1|.|TRBJ2-2|few
CASSERTPGYTGELFF
TGTGCCAGCAGTGAAAGGACCCCGGGATATACCGGGGAGCTGTTTTTT
>TRBV30|.|TRBJ1-5|.
CAWSEDRDQPQHF
TGTGCCTGGAGTGAGGACAGAGATCAGCCCCAGCATTTT
>TRBV19|TRBD2|TRBJ2-2|.
CASRTLAGAGNTGELFF
TGTGCCAGTAGAACACTAGCGGGAGCAGGAAACACCGGGGAGCTGTTTTTT
>TRBV5-4|.|TRBJ1-2|.
CASSSTQGVRARYGYTF
TGTGCCAGCAGCTCCACCCAAGGGGTCAGGGCTCGCTATGGCTACACCTTC
>TRBV23-1|.|TRBJ2-3|.
CASLQAPPDTQYF
TGCGCCAGCCTACAGGCCCCCCCAGATACGCAGTATTTT
>TRBV2|TRBD1|TRBJ1-5|.
CASREYQGALFGNQPQHF
TGTGCCAGCAGGGAGTACCAGGGGGCTCTTTTTGGCAATCAGCCCCAGCATTTT
>TRBV5-5|.|TRBJ1-2|.
CASSLGGVTNYGYTF
TGTGCCAGCAGCTTGGGTGGAGTGACTAACTATGGCTACACCTTC
>TRBV5-4|.|TRBJ1-2|.
CASRPAPWGAGYTF
TGTGCCAGCAGACCGGCTCCCTGGGGCGCTGGCTACACCTTC
>TRBV25-1|.|TRBJ2-1|once
CASSVSGSRELEQFF
TGTGCCAGCAGTGTATCAGGGTCCCGGGAGTTAGAGCAGTTCTTC
>TRBV5-6|TRBD1|TRBJ1-2|.
CASSKQGINGYTF
TGTGCCAGCAGCAAACAGGGGATTAATGGCTACACCTTC
>TRBV5-1|.|TRBJ1-1|once
CASSLVAPRTEAFF
TGCGCCAGCAGCTTGGTAGCCCCGCGCACTGAAGCTTTCTTT
>TRBV19|.|TRBJ1-1|.
CASNTIRGGYTEAFF
TGTGCCAGTAACACGATTCGAGGAGGGTACACTGAAGCTTTCTTT
>TRBV2|TRBD1|TRBJ1-2|.
CASSYRDRDGYTF
TGTGCCAGCAGCTACCGGGACAGGGATGGCTACACCTTC
>TRBV7-2|.|TRBJ2-7|.
CASSTLGGEGSPYEQYF
TGTGCCAGCAGCACCCTAGGGGGGGAGGGTTCGCCCTACGAGCAGTACTTC
>TRBV10-2|.|TRBJ1-2|.
CASSPSYSNYGYTF
TGCGCCAGCAGTCCTTCATACTCTAACTATGGCTACACCTTC
>TRBV7-3|.|TRBJ1-3|once
CASSYSHGGNTIYF
TGTGCCAGCAGCTACAGCCATGGGGGAAACACCATATATTTT
>TRBV10-3|.|TRBJ2-5|.
CAISESVRGRETQYF
TGTGCCATCAGTGAGTCGGTCAGGGGACGAGAGACCCAGTACTTC
>TRBV11-2|.|TRBJ1-1|.
CASSLGHSGNTEAFF
TGTGCCAGCAGCTTAGGTCATTCGGGGAACACTGAAGCTTTCTTT
>TRBV30|.|TRBJ2-3|.
CAWSVRGASTDTQYF
TGTGCCTGGAGTGTCCGGGGGGCCAGTACAGATACGCAGTATTTT
>TRBV6-6|TRBD2|TRBJ2-1|.
CASSYERGSYNEQFF
TGTGCCAGCAGTTACGAGCGGGGCTCCTACAATGAGCAGTTCTTC
>TRBV10-3|TRBD2|TRBJ2-3|.
CAISEFGTSDDTQYF
TGTGCCATCAGTGAGTTTGGGACTAGCGACGATACGCAGTATTTT
>TRBV5-6|.|TRBJ2-4|.
CASTLPLAPVKNIQYF
TGTGCCAGCACCCTACCCCTAGCGCCAGTCAAAAACATTCAGTACTTC
>TRBV4-1|.|TRBJ1-4|.
CASSVPGIEKLFF
TGCGCCAGCAGCGTTCCGGGGATCGAAAAACTGTTTTTT
>TRBV10-3|TRBD2|TRBJ2-1|.
CATEISGGGDNEQFF
TGTGCCACAGAAATAAGCGGGGGGGGTGACAATGAGCAGTTCTTC
>TRBV7-6|TRBD2|TRBJ2-5|.
CASSPTPGTSQETQYF
TGTGCCAGCAGCCCTACCCCGGGGACTAGCCAGGAGACCCAGTACTTC
>TRBV7-3|.|TRBJ2-5|.
CASSLPGRRGETQYF
TGTGCCAGCAGCTTACCGGGACGGAGGGGAGAGACCCAGTACTTC
>TRBV15|.|TRBJ1-2|.
CATSRVLLGTANYGYTF
TGTGCCACCAGCAGAGTGCTACTCGGTACTGCTAACTATGGCTACACCTTC
>TRBV11-2|.|TRBJ1-1|.
CATHPWGVRRTEAFF
TGTGCCACCCACCCTTGGGGGGTACGGCGCACTGAAGCTTTCTTT
>TRBV4-1|.|TRBJ1-2|.
CASSPSRENYGYTF
TGCGCCAGCAGCCCATCCAGGGAAAACTATGGCTACACCTTC
>TRBV29-1|TRBD2|TRBJ2-3|.
CSGGTTPSTDTQYF
TGCAGCGGGGGGACTACCCCTAGCACAGATACGCAGTATTTT
>TRBV6-5|.|TRBJ1-1|.
CASSYGQNTEAFF
TGTGCCAGCAGTTATGGCCAGAACACTGAAGCTTTCTTT
>TRBV25-1|TRBD2|TRBJ2-1|.
CASSEYRGAGGYNEQFF
TGTGCCAGCAGTGAATATCGGGGGGCGGGGGGATACAATGAGCAGTTCTTC
>TRBV5-6|.|TRBJ1-3|once
CASSLGPQGNSGNTIYF
TGTGCCAGCAGCTTGGGTCCTCAGGGAAACTCTGGAAACACCATATATTTT
>TRBV7-3|TRBD2|TRBJ2-3|.
CASSSGGPPDTQYF
TGTGCCAGCAGTTCGGGGGGGCCCCCAGATACGCAGTATTTT